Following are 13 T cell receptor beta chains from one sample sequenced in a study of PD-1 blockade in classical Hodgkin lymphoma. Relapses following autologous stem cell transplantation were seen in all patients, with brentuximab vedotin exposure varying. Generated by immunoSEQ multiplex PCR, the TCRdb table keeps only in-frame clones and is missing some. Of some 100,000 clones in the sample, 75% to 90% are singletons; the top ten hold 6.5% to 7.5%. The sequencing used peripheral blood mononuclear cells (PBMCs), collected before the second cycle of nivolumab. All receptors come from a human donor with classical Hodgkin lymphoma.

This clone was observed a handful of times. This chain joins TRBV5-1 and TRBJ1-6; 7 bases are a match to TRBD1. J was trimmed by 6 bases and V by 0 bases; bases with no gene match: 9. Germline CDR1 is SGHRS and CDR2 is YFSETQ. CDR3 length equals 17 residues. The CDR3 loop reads CASSLVYLGTANSPLHF. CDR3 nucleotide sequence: TGCGCCAGCAGCTTGGTATATCTCGGGACAGCTAATTCACCCCTCCACTTT.

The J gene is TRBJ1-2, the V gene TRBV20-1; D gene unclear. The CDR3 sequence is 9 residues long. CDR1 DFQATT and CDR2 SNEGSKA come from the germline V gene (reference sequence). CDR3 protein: CGGPCGYTF. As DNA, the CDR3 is TGCGGTGGTCCCTGTGGCTACACCTTC.

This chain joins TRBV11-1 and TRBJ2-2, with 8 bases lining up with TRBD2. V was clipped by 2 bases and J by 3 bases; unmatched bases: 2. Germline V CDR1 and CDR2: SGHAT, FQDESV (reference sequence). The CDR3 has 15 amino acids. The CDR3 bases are TGTGCCAGCAGCTTAACACTAGCGGACACCGGGGAGCTGTTTTTT. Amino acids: CASSLTLADTGELFF.

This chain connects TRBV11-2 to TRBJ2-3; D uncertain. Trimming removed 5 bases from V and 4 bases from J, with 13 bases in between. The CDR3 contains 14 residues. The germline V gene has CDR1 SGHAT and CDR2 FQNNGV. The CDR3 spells CASSTLDKADTQYF. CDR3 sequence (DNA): TGTGCCAGCAGCACCCTCGACAAGGCAGATACGCAGTATTTT.

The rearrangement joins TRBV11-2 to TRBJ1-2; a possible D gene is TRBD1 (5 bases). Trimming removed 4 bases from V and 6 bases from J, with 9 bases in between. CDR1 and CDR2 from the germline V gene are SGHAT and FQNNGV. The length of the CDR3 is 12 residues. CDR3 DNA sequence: TGTGCCAGCAGCTCGGACACCCATGGCTACACCTTC. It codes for CASSSDTHGYTF.

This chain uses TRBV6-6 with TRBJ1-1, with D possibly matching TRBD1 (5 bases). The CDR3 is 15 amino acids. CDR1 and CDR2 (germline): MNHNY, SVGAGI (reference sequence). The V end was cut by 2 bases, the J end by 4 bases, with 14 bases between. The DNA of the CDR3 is TGTGCCAGCAGTTACCCTGGGGGGATGGGCACTGAAGCTTTCTTT. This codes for CASSYPGGMGTEAFF.

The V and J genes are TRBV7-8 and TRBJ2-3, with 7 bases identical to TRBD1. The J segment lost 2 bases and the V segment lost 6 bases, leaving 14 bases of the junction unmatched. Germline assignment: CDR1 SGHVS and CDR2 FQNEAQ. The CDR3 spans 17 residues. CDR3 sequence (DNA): TGTGCCAGCAGGCCACAAGGGAAACAGGGGTTCACAGATACGCAGTATTTT. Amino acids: CASRPQGKQGFTDTQYF.

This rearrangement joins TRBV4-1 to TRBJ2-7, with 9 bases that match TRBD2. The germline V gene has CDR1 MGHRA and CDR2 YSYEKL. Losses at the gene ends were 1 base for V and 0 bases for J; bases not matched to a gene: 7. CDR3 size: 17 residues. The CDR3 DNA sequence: TGCGCCAGCAGCCAAGTCTCTAGCGGGGATTTCTCCTACGAGCAGTACTTC. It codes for CASSQVSSGDFSYEQYF.

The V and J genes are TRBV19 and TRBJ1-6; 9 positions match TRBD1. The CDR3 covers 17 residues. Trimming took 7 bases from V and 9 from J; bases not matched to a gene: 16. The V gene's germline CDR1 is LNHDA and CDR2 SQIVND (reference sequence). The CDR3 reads CASKQGTGGAMGSPLHF. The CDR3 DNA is TGTGCCAGTAAACAGGGAACAGGGGGCGCCATGGGTTCACCCCTCCACTTT.

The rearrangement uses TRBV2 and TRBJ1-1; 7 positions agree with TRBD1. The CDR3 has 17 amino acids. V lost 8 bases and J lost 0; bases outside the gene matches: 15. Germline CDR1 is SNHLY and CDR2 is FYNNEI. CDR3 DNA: TGTGCCAGCGGAGGGGGCCGGGGGTCCCGGTTGAACACTGAAGCTTTCTTT. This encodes CASGGGRGSRLNTEAFF. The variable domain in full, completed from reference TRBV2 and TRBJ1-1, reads EPEVTQTPSHQVTQMGQEVILRCVPISNHLYFYWYRQILGQKVEFLVSFYNNEISEKSEIFDDQFSVERPDGSNFTLKIRSTKLEDSAMYFCASGGGRGSRLNTEAFFGQGTRLTVV.

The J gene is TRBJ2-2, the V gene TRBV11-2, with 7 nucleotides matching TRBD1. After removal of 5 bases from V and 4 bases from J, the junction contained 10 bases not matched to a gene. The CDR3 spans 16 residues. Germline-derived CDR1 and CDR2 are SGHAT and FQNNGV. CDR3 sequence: CASSPIRGKSTGELFF. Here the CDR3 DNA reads TGTGCCAGCAGCCCCATCAGGGGGAAGAGCACCGGGGAGCTGTTTTTT. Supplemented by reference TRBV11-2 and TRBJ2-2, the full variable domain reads EAGVAQSPRYKIIEKRQSVAFWCNPISGHATLYWYQQILGQGPKLLIQFQNNGVVDDSQLPKDRFSAERLKGVDSTLKIQPAKLEDSAVYLCASSPIRGKSTGELFFGEGSRLTVL.

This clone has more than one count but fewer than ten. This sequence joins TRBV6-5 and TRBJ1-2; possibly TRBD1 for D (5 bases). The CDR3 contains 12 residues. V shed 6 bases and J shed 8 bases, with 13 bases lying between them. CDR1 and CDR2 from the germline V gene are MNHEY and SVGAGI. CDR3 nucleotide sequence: TGTGCCAGCAGGGGGGTCCCAGAAGGCTACACCTTC. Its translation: CASRGVPEGYTF.

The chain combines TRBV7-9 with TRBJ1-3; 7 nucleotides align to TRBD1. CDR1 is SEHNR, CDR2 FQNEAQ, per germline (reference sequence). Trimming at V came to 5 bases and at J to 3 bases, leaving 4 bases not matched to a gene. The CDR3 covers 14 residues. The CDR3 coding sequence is TGTGCCAGCAGCCGTACAGGGGTTGGAAACACCATATATTTT. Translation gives CASSRTGVGNTIYF. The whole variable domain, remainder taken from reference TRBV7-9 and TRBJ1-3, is DTGVSQNPRHKITKRGQNVTFRCDPISEHNRLYWYRQTLGQGPEFLTYFQNEAQLEKSRLLSDRFSAERPKGSFSTLEIQRTEQGDSAMYLCASSRTGVGNTIYFGEGSWLTVV.